A single T cell receptor (beta chain) is shown here with its context. The V gene end was trimmed by 2 bases and the J gene end by 1 base; junction bases not matched to a gene: 5. Germline V lookup: CDR1 SEHNR, CDR2 FQNEAQ (reference sequence). The CDR3 has 16 amino acids. The entry originates in a study of blood T cell repertoires in COVID-19. Study context: Acute and convalescent COVID-19 samples came from the United States, Italy and Spain. T cells, B-cell-depleted T cells, or PBMCs provided the cDNA or gDNA that served as material.

Authors' methods: Scientists estimated how many nucleated cells there were by amplifying reference gene primers. Measured with immunoSEQ multiplex PCR; TCRdb has only the in-frame clones, and not every one. Clone size and V and J calls were adopted from that table, with D and trimming inferred from the DNA. The sample lists 300,000 to 350,000 clones, roughly 87% occurring once. The sample consisted of peripheral blood. This clonotype originated in a man aged 18 to 30 with active or convalescent COVID-19. The chain employs TRBV7-9 and TRBJ2-3, with 8 bases identical to TRBD2. The CDR3 nucleotides are TGTGCCAGCAGCTTAACTGCGGGGGGTGGCACAGATACGCAGTATTTT. It codes for CASSLTAGGGTDTQYF. The full variable domain, in which reference TRBV7-9 and TRBJ2-3 provide the parts outside the CDR3, is DTGVSQNPRHKITKRGQNVTFRCDPISEHNRLYWYRQTLGQGPEFLTYFQNEAQLEKSRLLSDRFSAERPKGSFSTLEIQRTEQGDSAMYLCASSLTAGGGTDTQYFGPGTRLTVL.